A selection of T cell receptor beta chains follows, all from one sample in a study of early T cells in non-severe SARS-CoV-2 infection. MiXCR, run by TCRdb on the 5' RACE reads, gives a single entry per CDR3 protein. The data contain roughly 86,000 distinct CDR3 sequences, around 6% of them seen just once; the ten biggest clones take up about 8%. The source material was whole blood. These receptors were obtained from an adult who was a healthcare worker with PCR-confirmed SARS-CoV-2 infection or an uninfected control (not recorded which). Both conserved end residues are part of each CDR3.

13,TRBV4-3,TRBJ2-3,CASSQDAADTQYF
18,TRBV11-2,TRBJ2-3,CASSLVSLGTGNTDTQYF
14,TRBV6-6,TRBJ2-2,CASSVQGETGELFF
13,TRBV5-1,TRBJ1-1,CASSLNRDTEAFF
18,TRBV20-1,TRBJ2-3,CSARDPPSGGEGTDTQYF
17,TRBV4-2,TRBJ2-7,CASSQGGGLAAMYEQYF
13,TRBV4-1,TRBJ1-5,CASSQDINQPQHF
15,TRBV30,TRBJ2-5,CAWGLTTGGGETQYF
13,TRBV7-9,TRBJ2-7,CASSYEGNYEQYF
14,TRBV30,TRBJ2-1,CAWAVSSSYNEQFF
16,TRBV7-9,TRBJ1-4,CASSGPVVATNEKLFF
15,TRBV28,TRBJ2-2,CASSFRQLLTGELFF
15,TRBV7-6,TRBJ2-3,CASSLIPRSTDTQYF
15,TRBV6-6,TRBJ2-2,CAAYYPGTGSGELFF
15,TRBV11-2,TRBJ2-3,CASSFLQIGADTQYF
14,TRBV27,TRBJ2-4,CASSLRTGGTIQYF
15,TRBV5-1,TRBJ2-2,CASSFGMSGTGELFF
13,TRBV12-3/TRBV12-4,TRBJ2-7,CASTSPFMGHQDF
14,TRBV6-1,TRBJ1-3,CASSEGLSGYTIYF
12,TRBV2,TRBJ2-1,CASRAEQLEQFF
14,TRBV24-1,TRBJ2-1,CATSSARATDSKFF
14,TRBV6-6,TRBJ2-2,CASNPNANTGELFF
15,TRBV6-5,TRBJ2-1,CASTSTSGRAGEQFF
14,TRBV20-1,TRBJ2-7,CSASGEGASYEQYF
13,TRBV20-1,TRBJ1-6,CSASPGGYSPLHF
13,TRBV14,TRBJ1-4,CASSLSLFGKLFF
16,TRBV7-2,TRBJ1-6,CASSLRFGGRDSPLHF
14,TRBV29-1,TRBJ1-1,CSGQELGARTEAFF
14,TRBV14,TRBJ1-1,CASSLTGGFTEAFF
14,TRBV10-2,TRBJ1-6,CASFEGQYNSPLHF
15,TRBV5-1,TRBJ2-5,CASTLSPEGQETQYF
14,TRBV7-2,TRBJ2-7,CASSFEFSSYEQYF
12,TRBV6-5,TRBJ1-1,CASSYPGQEAFF
12,TRBV19,TRBJ2-5,CASSIGRETQYF
16,TRBV19,TRBJ1-6,CASSTTGTVNNSPLHF
13,TRBV6-7,TRBJ1-5,CASNLGQGQPQHF
14,TRBV5-1,TRBJ2-3,CASSSGPSTDTQYF